A single T cell receptor (beta chain) is shown here with its context. The record originates from a study of T-cell memory formation after mild COVID-19. TCRdb analysed the 5' RACE reads with MiXCR anew, one entry per CDR3 protein. The sample includes 75,000 to 95,000 distinct CDR3 sequences, more than 12% of them seen just once. V was trimmed by 3 bases and J by 2 bases, leaving 5 bases between them. This CDR3 comprises 12 residues. The TCR comes from a man aged 18 to 29 who had mild COVID-19 (a few samples of this study predate the infection). Cell type and time point are not known. Sequencing was carried out using PBMCs or a T cell subset sorted from them (not recorded which). The chain couples TRBV12-3 or TRBV12-4 to TRBJ2-7, with unresolved D. The DNA for the CDR3 is TGTGCCAGCAGTTTGCAACCCTACGAGCAGTACTTC. Protein sequence: CASSLQPYEQYF.